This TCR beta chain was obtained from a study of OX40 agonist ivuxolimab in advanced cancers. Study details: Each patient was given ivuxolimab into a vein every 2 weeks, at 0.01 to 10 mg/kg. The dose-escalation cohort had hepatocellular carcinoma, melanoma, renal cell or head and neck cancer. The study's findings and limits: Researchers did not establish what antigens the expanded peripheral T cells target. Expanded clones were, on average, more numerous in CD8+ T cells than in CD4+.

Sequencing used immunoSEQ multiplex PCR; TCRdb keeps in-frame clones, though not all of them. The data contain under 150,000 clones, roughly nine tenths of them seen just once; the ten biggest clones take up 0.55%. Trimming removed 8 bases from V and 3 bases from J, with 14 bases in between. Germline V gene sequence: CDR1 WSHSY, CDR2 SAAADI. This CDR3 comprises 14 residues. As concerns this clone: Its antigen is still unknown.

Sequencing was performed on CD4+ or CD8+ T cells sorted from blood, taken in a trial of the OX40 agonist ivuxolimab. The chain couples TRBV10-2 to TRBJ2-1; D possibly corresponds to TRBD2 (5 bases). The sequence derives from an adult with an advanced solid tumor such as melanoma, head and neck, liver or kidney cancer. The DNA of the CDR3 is TGCGCCAGCGGAGGCCGGGCCAACTACAATGAGCAGTTCTTC. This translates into CASGGRANYNEQFF.